This passage covers 28 T cell receptor beta chains from one sample sequenced in a study of neoadjuvant anti-PD-1 for oral cavity cancer. TCRdb's copy holds only in-frame clones and misses some; the assay was immunoSEQ multiplex PCR. This table holds about 72,000 clones, 65% to 85% found once. The sequences come from PBMCs, collected before nivolumab (anti-PD-1) treatment. The receptor source for this set is a person aged 40-85 years with oral cavity squamous cell carcinoma.

This clone appeared a single time. The V gene is TRBV9, the J gene TRBJ2-7; D is undetermined. Matching the DNA end better, TRBJ2-5 makes the J call doubtful. This CDR3 spans 13 amino acids. Germline lookup yields CDR1 SGDLS and CDR2 YYNGEE. In nucleotides, the CDR3 is TGTGCCAGCAGCGTAGATCCCCAGAAGACCCAGTACTTC. It specifies CASSVDPQKTQYF.

This clone appeared once. The chain uses TRBV5-4 and TRBJ2-7, with 13 bases identical to TRBD2. V lost 4 bases and J lost 4; bases outside the gene matches: 17. The CDR3 extends over 19 amino acids. The germline gives CDR1 SGHNT, CDR2 YYREEE (reference sequence). Here the CDR3 DNA reads TGTGCCAGCAGCGAGGGTATCCGGACTAGCGGGAGTTGGGGTTACGAGCAGTACTTC. Its protein is CASSEGIRTSGSWGYEQYF.

This clone has just one count. The chain has TRBV6-4 and TRBJ2-1; maybe TRBD1 (6 bases). Germline lookup yields CDR1 MRHNA and CDR2 SNTAGT. The CDR3 consists of 13 residues. Trimming left V 6 bases short and J 4 bases short, with 10 bases between. CDR3 sequence (DNA): TGTGCCAGCAGCGAAGGACAGTACAATGAGCAGTTCTTC. The encoded protein is CASSEGQYNEQFF.

The V gene is TRBV2, the J gene TRBJ2-3; D is ambiguous. Looked up from germline, CDR1 is SNHLY and CDR2 is FYNNEI. The CDR3 loop spans 14 amino acids. Trimming took 1 base from V and 5 from J, leaving 10 bases between them. The CDR3 region has the DNA TGTGCCAGCAGTGAAGGGCACCTCGGAGATACGCAGTATTTT. Translation: CASSEGHLGDTQYF.

This chain links TRBV6-5 with TRBJ2-2; 14 positions match TRBD2. The CDR3 runs to 15 residues. The V gene's germline CDR1 is MNHEY and CDR2 SVGAGI. The J segment lost 6 bases and the V segment lost 5 bases, leaving 2 bases of the junction unmatched. The chain's CDR3 is CASSTTSGGAGELFF. As DNA, the CDR3 is TGTGCCAGCAGTACGACTAGCGGGGGGGCCGGGGAGCTGTTTTTT.

The CDR3 sequence: CASSLSGTGYGYTF. The CDR3 region has the DNA TGTGCCAGCAGTTTATCCGGGACAGGGTATGGCTACACCTTC. V gene TRBV27 combines with J gene TRBJ1-2, with 9 bases matching TRBD1. This CDR3 has 14 amino acids. With 0 bases clipped from V and 5 bases from J, the junction kept 1 base outside the gene matches. Germline lookup yields CDR1 MNHEY and CDR2 SMNVEV (reference sequence).

V is TRBV6-1 and J is TRBJ1-2; 9 bases are a match to TRBD1. This CDR3 comprises 14 residues. The V gene end was trimmed by 2 bases and the J gene end by 12 bases; junction bases not matched to a gene: 10. Germline lookup yields CDR1 MNHNS and CDR2 SASEGT. CDR3 in amino acids: CASSERWDRVSNTF. For the CDR3, the DNA is TGTGCCAGCAGTGAAAGGTGGGACAGGGTTAGTAACACCTTC.

V usage is TRBV11-2 and J usage is TRBJ1-1; D not certain. This CDR3 has 14 amino acids. V was shortened by 1 base and J by 1 base, with 7 bases between the two germline ends. Germline CDR1 reads SGHAT; CDR2 reads FQNNGV. DNA of the CDR3: TGTGCCAGCAGCTTAGTACAGACGAACACTGAAGCTTTCTTT. Amino acid sequence: CASSLVQTNTEAFF.

This chain joins TRBV29-1 and TRBJ1-1; D perhaps matches TRBD1 (5 bases). Trimming shortened V by 4 bases and J by 1 base, and 10 bases separated the two germline ends. The germline V gene encodes CDR1 SQVTM and CDR2 ANQGSEA. The CDR3 totals 13 residues. CDR3 nucleotides: TGCAGCGTTGTAGCGGGGACGAACACTGAAGCTTTCTTT. Its translation: CSVVAGTNTEAFF.

The chain employs TRBV5-6 and TRBJ2-2; 9 bases agree with TRBD1. The CDR3 is 15 amino acids. The V gene end was trimmed by 6 bases and the J gene end by 5 bases; junction bases not matched to a gene: 8. From germline, CDR1 is SGHDT and CDR2 YYEEEE. CDR3 region: CASTETGGETGELFF. In nucleotides, the CDR3 is TGTGCCAGCACCGAGACAGGGGGTGAAACCGGGGAGCTGTTTTTT.

The genes are TRBV10-2 and TRBJ1-5; the D gene is possibly TRBD1 (5 bases). The germline V and J ends were trimmed by 1 base and 0 bases, with 13 bases remaining between them. Germline V gives CDR1 WSHSY, CDR2 SAAADI. The CDR3 is 17 residues long. Here the CDR3 reads CASSEFGAAYSNQPQHF. The CDR3 nucleotides are TGCGCCAGCAGTGAGTTTGGGGCAGCTTATAGCAATCAGCCCCAGCATTTT.

The V and J genes are TRBV30 and TRBJ1-2; 7 positions agree with TRBD1. The germline CDR1 and CDR2 sequences are GTSNPN and SVGIG (reference sequence). The length of the CDR3 is 13 residues. Trimming at V came to 2 bases and at J to 5 bases, leaving 5 bases not matched to a gene. Here the CDR3 DNA reads TGTGCCTGGAGTAGGAGACAGGGATATGGCTACACCTTC. Translated, it gives CAWSRRQGYGYTF.

V is TRBV25-1 and J is TRBJ1-5; a possible D gene is TRBD1 (5 bases). Germline V gene lookup returns CDR1 MGHDK and CDR2 SYGVNS. The CDR3 totals 14 residues. The ends were cut back, 6 bases at V and 2 bases at J, with 11 bases in the middle. DNA for the CDR3: TGTGCCAGCAGCCCATCGGGGGGCAATCAGCCCCAGCATTTT. It is translated as CASSPSGGNQPQHF.

The CDR3 region has the DNA TGTGCCAGCACAAACGCCGAGCTAGATTACGAGCAGTACTTC. It yields the protein CASTNAELDYEQYF. This sequence joins TRBV11-1 and TRBJ2-7, with D uncertain. The CDR3 loop spans 14 amino acids. Germline loops: CDR1 SGHAT, CDR2 FQDESV (reference sequence). The V and J ends lost 7 bases and 4 bases respectively, with 17 bases between them.

The chain carries TRBV6-1 and TRBJ2-1; 7 nucleotides match TRBD2. Germline V gene data show CDR1 as MNHNS and CDR2 as SASEGT. After removal of 0 bases from V and 0 bases from J, the junction contained 8 bases not matched to a gene. The CDR3 has 18 amino acids. The DNA for the CDR3 is TGTGCCAGCAGTGAAGCGCTAGGGAGCGGGGTCTCCTACAATGAGCAGTTCTTC. Its translation is CASSEALGSGVSYNEQFF.

This rearrangement joins TRBV7-9 to TRBJ2-5; D possibly corresponds to TRBD2 (6 bases). Germline CDR1 reads SEHNR; CDR2 reads FQNEAQ (reference sequence). The CDR3 has 14 residues. The V end was cut by 6 bases, the J end by 2 bases, with 13 bases between. The CDR3 DNA reads TGTGCCAGCAGGAACTCCGGGAGACAAGAGACCCAGTACTTC. Residues: CASRNSGRQETQYF. The full variable domain, rest sourced from reference TRBV7-9 and TRBJ2-5, is DTGVSQNPRHKITKRGQNVTFRCDPISEHNRLYWYRQTLGQGPEFLTYFQNEAQLEKSRLLSDRFSAERPKGSFSTLEIQRTEQGDSAMYLCASRNSGRQETQYFGPGTRLLVL.

V gene TRBV4-2 combines with J gene TRBJ2-5, with unresolved D. CDR1 LGHNA and CDR2 YNFKEQ come from the germline V gene. The CDR3 length is 14 residues. The ends were cut back, 1 base at V and 2 bases at J, with 8 bases in the middle. The CDR3 DNA reads TGTGCCAGCAGCCAAGGTTGGTCTCAAGAGACCCAGTACTTC. Translated: CASSQGWSQETQYF.

This chain links TRBV5-4 with TRBJ2-2, with D maybe TRBD2 (6 bases). Trimming pared 0 bases from V and 6 bases from J, leaving 15 bases between. Germline assignment: CDR1 SGHNT and CDR2 YYREEE (reference sequence). This CDR3 is 16 amino acids long. The CDR3 nucleotides are TGTGCCAGCAGCTTGGCCGTAGGTACTAGCTCCGGGGAGCTGTTTTTT. Translated, it gives CASSLAVGTSSGELFF.

This rearrangement joins TRBV6-5 to TRBJ1-2; no clear D. The CDR3 has 14 amino acids. The V gene's germline CDR1 is MNHEY and CDR2 SVGAGI. Trimming took 6 bases from V and 1 from J, leaving 12 bases between them. The DNA for the CDR3 is TGTGCCAGCAGGGAAAGCGTAGATAACTATGGCTACACCTTC. Translated: CASRESVDNYGYTF.

This chain joins TRBV7-9 and TRBJ1-3; tentative D call: TRBD1 (6 bases). Trimming cost V 6 bases and J 2 bases, with 14 bases left between them. The CDR3 contains 15 residues. Germline V gene lookup returns CDR1 SEHNR and CDR2 FQNEAQ (reference sequence). CDR3 region: CASSIRGLAGNTIYF. The DNA of the CDR3 is TGTGCCAGCAGTATTAGGGGGTTGGCTGGAAACACCATATATTTT.

The rearrangement links TRBV30 to TRBJ2-3; 10 bases fit TRBD2. The germline gives CDR1 GTSNPN, CDR2 SVGIG (reference sequence). CDR3 length equals 14 residues. V trimming: 6 bases; J trimming: 2 bases; junction bases outside the gene matches: 5. CDR3 coding DNA: TGTGCCTGCCAAGCGGGGGGGAACACAGATACGCAGTATTTT. Translating it yields CACQAGGNTDTQYF.

The chain joins TRBV27 to TRBJ1-1; tentative D call: TRBD1 (5 bases). This CDR3 region has 13 residues. Trimming stripped 4 bases from V and 4 bases from J, with 10 bases between. Germline assignment: CDR1 MNHEY and CDR2 SMNVEV (reference sequence). The CDR3 coding sequence is TGTGCCAGCAGTTCTAAGGGGATCACTGAAGCTTTCTTT. It encodes CASSSKGITEAFF.

The gene calls are TRBV2 and TRBJ1-4; no clear D. Germline V gene sequence: CDR1 SNHLY, CDR2 FYNNEI. The germline V and J ends were trimmed by 6 bases and 3 bases, with 20 bases remaining between them. CDR3 length: 17 residues. The CDR3 sequence: CASSFIQVGDSNEKLFF. The CDR3 DNA is TGTGCCAGCAGCTTTATTCAGGTCGGGGATTCTAATGAAAAACTGTTTTTT.

The rearrangement uses TRBV29-1 and TRBJ1-1; D gene ambiguous. Germline V gives CDR1 SQVTM, CDR2 ANQGSEA. V lost 3 bases and J lost 7, with 15 bases in between. The CDR3 runs to 13 residues. The CDR3 sequence is CSVDRSLPHEAFF. The CDR3 DNA sequence: TGCAGCGTTGACAGGAGCTTACCTCATGAAGCTTTCTTT.

Here the CDR3 DNA reads TGTGCCAGCAGTTTACCTCTGAACACTGAAGCTTTCTTT. Translated: CASSLPLNTEAFF. The V gene is TRBV28, the J gene TRBJ1-1; D ambiguous. Trimming stripped 2 bases from V and 0 bases from J, with 4 bases between. Per germline, CDR1 MDHEN and CDR2 SYDVKM. The CDR3 extends over 13 amino acids. The whole variable domain, filled in from reference TRBV28 and TRBJ1-1, reads DVKVTQSSRYLVKRTGEKVFLECVQDMDHENMFWYRQDPGLGLRLIYFSYDVKMKEKGDIPEGYSVSREKKERFSLILESASTNQTSMYLCASSLPLNTEAFFGQGTRLTVV.

The genes are TRBV27 and TRBJ1-2; 8 bases are shared with TRBD1. V trimming: 5 bases; J trimming: 5 bases; junction bases outside the gene matches: 7. Germline V CDR1 and CDR2: MNHEY, SMNVEV (reference sequence). CDR3 size: 14 residues. CDR3 bases: TGTGCCAGCAGTGAGACAGGGGCGGGATATGGCTACACCTTC. Encoded protein: CASSETGAGYGYTF.

V gene TRBV2 combines with J gene TRBJ1-3; TRBD1 agrees at 12 bases. V dropped 4 bases and J dropped 3; count of bases not matched to a gene: 10. This CDR3 has 18 residues. Germline CDR1 reads SNHLY; CDR2 reads FYNNEI. The CDR3 sequence: CASSASGQGAKNGNTIYF. Written as DNA, the CDR3 is TGTGCCAGCAGTGCATCGGGACAGGGGGCTAAGAATGGAAACACCATATATTTT.

On this clone: An end of the junction does not agree with germline; a read error may underlie this. This chain uses TRBV4-2 with TRBJ1-5; D remains unclear. Germline CDR1 LGHNA, CDR2 YNFKEQ. CDR3 size: 15 residues. The CDR3 loop reads CASSQDTPPNEPQHF. CDR3 nucleotide sequence: TGTGCCAGCAGCCAAGATACCCCACCCAATGAGCCCCAGCATTTT.